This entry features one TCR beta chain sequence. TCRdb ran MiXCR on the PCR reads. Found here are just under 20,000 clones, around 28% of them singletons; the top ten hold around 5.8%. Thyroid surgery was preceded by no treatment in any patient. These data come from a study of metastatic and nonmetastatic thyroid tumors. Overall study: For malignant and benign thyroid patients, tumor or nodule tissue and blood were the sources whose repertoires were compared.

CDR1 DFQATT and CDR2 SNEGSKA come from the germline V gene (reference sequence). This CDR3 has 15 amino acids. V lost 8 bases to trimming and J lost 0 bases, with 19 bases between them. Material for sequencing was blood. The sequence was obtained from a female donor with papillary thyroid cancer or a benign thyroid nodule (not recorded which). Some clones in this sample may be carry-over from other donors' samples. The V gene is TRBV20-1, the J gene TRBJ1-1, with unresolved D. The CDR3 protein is CSSTDPLTVNTEAFF. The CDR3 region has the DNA TGCAGTTCTACCGACCCGCTGACGGTGAACACTGAAGCTTTCTTT.